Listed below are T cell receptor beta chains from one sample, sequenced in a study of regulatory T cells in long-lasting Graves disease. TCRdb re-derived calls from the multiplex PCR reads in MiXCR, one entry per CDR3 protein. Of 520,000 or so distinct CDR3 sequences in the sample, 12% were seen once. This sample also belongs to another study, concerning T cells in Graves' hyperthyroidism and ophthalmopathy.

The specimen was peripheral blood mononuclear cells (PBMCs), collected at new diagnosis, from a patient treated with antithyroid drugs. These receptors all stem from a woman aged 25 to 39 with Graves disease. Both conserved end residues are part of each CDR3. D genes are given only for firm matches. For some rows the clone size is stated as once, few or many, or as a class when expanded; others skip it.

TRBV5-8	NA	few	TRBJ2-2	TGTGCCAGCAGCTTACGGGGACCGGCGAGCACCGGGGAGCTGTTTTTT	CASSLRGPASTGELFF
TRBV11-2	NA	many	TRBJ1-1	TGTGCCAGCAGCTTAGGACCGATTGAAGCTTTCTTT	CASSLGPIEAFF
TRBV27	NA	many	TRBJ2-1	TGTGCCAGCAGTTTATATCGGACCTACAATGAGCAGTTCTTC	CASSLYRTYNEQFF
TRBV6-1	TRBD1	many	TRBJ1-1	TGTGCCAGCACTTCTGGGACAGGTTTGGGCACTGAAGCTTTCTTT	CASTSGTGLGTEAFF
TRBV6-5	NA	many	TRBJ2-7	TGTGCCAGCAGTTACGTTCAGTACGAGCAGTACTTC	CASSYVQYEQYF
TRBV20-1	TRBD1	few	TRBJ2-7	TGCAGTGCTGGACCCGGGACAGCAACCTACGAGCAGTACTTC	CSAGPGTATYEQYF
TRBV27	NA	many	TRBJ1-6	TGTGCCAGCAGTTTAGAAGGATCGAATTCACCCCTCCACTTT	CASSLEGSNSPLHF
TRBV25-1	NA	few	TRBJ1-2	TGTGCCAGCAGTGTTCAGGTCTATGGCTACACCTTC	CASSVQVYGYTF
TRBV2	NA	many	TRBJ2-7	TGTGCCAGCAAACTTAGTCAGGGGACCTACGAGCAGTACTTC	CASKLSQGTYEQYF
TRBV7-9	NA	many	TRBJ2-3	TGTGCCAGCACGCGGGTTCCAGATACGCAGTATTTT	CASTRVPDTQYF
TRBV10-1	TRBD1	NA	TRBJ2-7	TGCGCCAGCAGCTCTAGCAGGGGGCTGGGTGAGCAGTACTTC	CASSSSRGLGEQYF
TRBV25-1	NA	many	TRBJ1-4	TGTGCCAGCAGTGTAGGGCTTGGAGAAAAACTGTTTTTT	CASSVGLGEKLFF
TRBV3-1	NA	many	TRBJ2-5	TGTGCCAGCAGCCAAGCCGCGGAAGAGACCCAGTACTTC	CASSQAAEETQYF
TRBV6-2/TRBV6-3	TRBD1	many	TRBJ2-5	TGTGCCAGCAGTCAACGACAGGGGCTAGAGACCCAGTACTTC	CASSQRQGLETQYF
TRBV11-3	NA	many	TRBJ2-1	TGTGCCAGCAGCTTAGAATGGAGCTCCTACAATGAGCAGTTCTTC	CASSLEWSSYNEQFF
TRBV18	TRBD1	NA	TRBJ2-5	TGTGCCAGCTCACGGACAGGGGGCCTACAAGAGACCCAGTACTTC	CASSRTGGLQETQYF
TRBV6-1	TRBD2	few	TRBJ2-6	TGTGCCAGCAAACTAGCGGGAGGCAGCTCTGGGGCCAACGTCCTGACTTTC	CASKLAGGSSGANVLTF
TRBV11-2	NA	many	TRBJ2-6	TGTGCCAGCAGCTTAGACCAGGCGCGCTCTGGGGCCAACGTCCTGACTTTC	CASSLDQARSGANVLTF
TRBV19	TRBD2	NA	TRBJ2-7	TGTGCCAGTAGTATTGGGACTAGCGGAGGGGGCCCATACGAGCAGTACTTC	CASSIGTSGGGPYEQYF
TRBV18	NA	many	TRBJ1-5	TGTGCCAGCTCACCAGGGGATAGGGGTCAGCCCCAGCATTTT	CASSPGDRGQPQHF
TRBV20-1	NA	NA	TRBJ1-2	TGCAGTGCTCCCCCCCGGGACCTAGGTGGCTACACCTTC	CSAPPRDLGGYTF
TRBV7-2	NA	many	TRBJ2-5	TGTGCCAGCAGCCTCCACGAAAAAGAGACCCAGTACTTC	CASSLHEKETQYF
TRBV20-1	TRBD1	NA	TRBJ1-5	TGCAGTGCTAGTATACCGTATCTTACAGGGGATAGCAATCAGCCCCAGCATTTT	CSASIPYLTGDSNQPQHF
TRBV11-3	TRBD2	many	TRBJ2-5	TGTGCCAGCAGCCCAGGACTAGCGGGAGGAGGGGAGACCCAGTACTTC	CASSPGLAGGGETQYF
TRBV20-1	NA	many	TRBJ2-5	TGCAGTGCCCTCCAACAAGGGTGGTCAGAGACCCAGTACTTC	CSALQQGWSETQYF
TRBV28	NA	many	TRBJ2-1	TGTGCCAGCAGACGTGGACAGTACAATGAGCAGTTCTTC	CASRRGQYNEQFF
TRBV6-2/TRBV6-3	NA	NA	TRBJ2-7	TGTGCCAGCAGTTTTATCGGGGCTGTTTTTCCGAACGAGCAGTACTTC	CASSFIGAVFPNEQYF
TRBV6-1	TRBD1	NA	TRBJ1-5	TGTGCCAGCACGGGGACAGGGAATAATCGGCCCCAGCATTTT	CASTGTGNNRPQHF
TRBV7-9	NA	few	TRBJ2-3	TGTGCCAGCAGCCTACTCCCCTCCCTTAGCGCCCGCACAGATACGCAGTATTTT	CASSLLPSLSARTDTQYF
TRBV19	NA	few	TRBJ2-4	TGTGCCAGTTCGGACGGTGAAGCCAAAAACATTCAGTACTTC	CASSDGEAKNIQYF
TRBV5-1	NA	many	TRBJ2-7	TGCGCCAGCAGACTCCGGACGGACTCCGCCTACGAGCAGTACTTC	CASRLRTDSAYEQYF
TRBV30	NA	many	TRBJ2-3	TGTGCCTGGAGTGGGAGTAGGTCAGCGGATACGCAGTATTTT	CAWSGSRSADTQYF
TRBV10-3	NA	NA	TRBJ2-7	TGTGCCGTCTCATCGTTTGACAAAACCTACGAGCAGTACTTC	CAVSSFDKTYEQYF
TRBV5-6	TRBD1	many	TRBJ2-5	TGTGCCAGCAAGGGACAGCCTCAAGAGACCCAGTACTTC	CASKGQPQETQYF
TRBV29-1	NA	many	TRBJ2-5	TGCAGCGTTGATTTGCTCAGAGAAGAGACCCAGTACTTC	CSVDLLREETQYF
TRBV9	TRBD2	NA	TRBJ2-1	TGTGCCAGCAGCGCGGTCAGCGGGAGGTTCAATGAGCAGTTCTTC	CASSAVSGRFNEQFF
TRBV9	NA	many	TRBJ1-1	TGTGCCAGCAGCGTAAGCGTAATGTCTCGAGCTTTCTTT	CASSVSVMSRAFF
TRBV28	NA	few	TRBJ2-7	TGTGCCAGCAGGGCCTTGGGGCGGACCTACGAGCAGTACTTC	CASRALGRTYEQYF
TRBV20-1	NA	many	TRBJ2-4	TGCAGTGCTAGAGTGGCGGGGTCGGACATTCAGTACTTC	CSARVAGSDIQYF